Listed here are 8 T cell receptor beta chains from one sample, sequenced in a study. TCRdb re-called the 5' RACE reads with MiXCR, one entry per CDR3 protein. The sample yields around 30,000 distinct CDR3 sequences, roughly 24% seen once. The material sequenced was memory CD4+ T cells sorted from blood. Subset noted: memory CD4+ T cells, CD4+CD45RO+CD25-. The receptors here all came from a female donor with breast cancer.

In its sample, this clonotype is medium-sized (0.01 to 0.1%). This sequence joins TRBV4-1 and TRBJ1-5; D uncertain. CDR1 and CDR2 (germline): MGHRA, YSYEKL. V was trimmed by 6 bases and J by 2 bases, leaving 11 bases between them. CDR3 length: 14 amino acids. The CDR3 nucleotides are TGCGCCAGCAGACTCGACATGGGCAATCAGCCCCAGCATTTT. Translation: CASRLDMGNQPQHF.

As for this clonotype: The CDR3 does not end in the conserved phenylalanine or tryptophan, so this is likely a read error. This chain uses TRBV10-3 with TRBJ1-6; TRBD1 agrees at 7 bases. Trimming removed 6 bases from V and 0 bases from J; junction bases left unmatched: 5. The CDR3 contains 16 residues. Germline assignment: CDR1 ENHRY and CDR2 SYGVKD. CDR3 region: CAIRGTDSSYNSPLHL. As DNA, the CDR3 is TGTGCCATCAGAGGGACAGACAGCTCCTATAATTCACCCCTCCACCTT.

The J gene is TRBJ1-5, the V gene TRBV5-1; 7 bases fit TRBD1. The CDR3 extends over 16 amino acids. V lost 6 bases to trimming and J lost 0 bases; unmatched junction nucleotides: 9. Germline CDR1 is SGHRS and CDR2 is YFSETQ. The CDR3 region has the DNA TGCGCCAGCAACTTAGGGGGCCCCTATAGCAATCAGCCCCAGCATTTT. Translation gives CASNLGGPYSNQPQHF. The full variable domain, rest sourced from reference TRBV5-1 and TRBJ1-5, is KAGVTQTPRYLIKTRGQQVTLSCSPISGHRSVSWYQQTPGQGLQFLFEYFSETQRNKGNFPGRFSGRQFSNSRSEMNVSTLELGDSALYLCASNLGGPYSNQPQHFGDGTRLSIL.

The chain recombines TRBV27 with TRBJ1-2; 7 bases fit TRBD1. J gave up 3 bases and V 6 bases, and 1 base lay outside the gene matches. CDR3 length: 12 residues. The germline V gene encodes CDR1 MNHEY and CDR2 SMNVEV (reference sequence). This CDR3 is CASRGQDYGYTF. The CDR3 DNA is TGTGCCAGCAGAGGACAGGACTATGGCTACACCTTC.

Ten or more counts support this clonotype. This sequence joins TRBV6-2 or TRBV6-3 and TRBJ2-2; D remains unclear. Germline CDR1 MNHEY, CDR2 SVGEGT. Trimming left V 8 bases short and J 6 bases short, with 10 bases between. This CDR3 spans 12 amino acids. In DNA, the CDR3 is TGTGCCAGCCAACCTGGCCCCGGGGAGCTGTTTTTT. Protein sequence: CASQPGPGELFF.

The table lists this clonotype with many counts. This chain uses TRBV7-2 with TRBJ2-5, with D possibly matching TRBD1 (5 bases). Germline assignment: CDR1 SGHTA and CDR2 FQGNSA. This CDR3 comprises 15 residues. V was pared by 0 bases and J by 5 bases, with 13 bases between. This CDR3 is CASSLAARGWETQYF. CDR3 DNA sequence: TGTGCCAGCAGCTTAGCAGCAAGGGGCTGGGAGACCCAGTACTTC.

This clonotype was seen once. One base away lies a much larger clone, so this may be a sequencing read error. Because the CDR3 is missing its conserved closing phenylalanine or tryptophan, this is likely a read error. The chain joins TRBV9 to TRBJ1-5; tentatively, D is TRBD1 (6 bases). Trimming left V 7 bases short and J 3 bases short, with 14 bases between. CDR1 and CDR2 from the germline V gene are SGDLS and YYNGEE. The CDR3 contains 14 residues. CDR3 nucleotides: TGTGCCAGCGGGCTCGGGACACCCAATCAGCCCCAGCATGTT. As protein: CASGLGTPNQPQHV.

The J gene is TRBJ2-1, the V gene TRBV27, with D unclear. V was cut by 3 bases and J by 3 bases, with 15 bases left in between. Germline CDR1 MNHEY, CDR2 SMNVEV (reference sequence). This CDR3 region has 16 residues. CDR3 sequence reads: CASSFSPNWIYNEQFF. CDR3 sequence (DNA): TGTGCCAGCAGTTTTTCCCCCAATTGGATCTACAATGAGCAGTTCTTC.